The entry that follows covers one T cell receptor (beta chain) sequence. This sample stems from a study of blood T cell repertoires in COVID-19. The wider study: The study drew acute and convalescent COVID-19 samples from the United States, Italy and Spain. Sources were T cells, B-cell-depleted T cells, or PBMCs; the material itself was cDNA or gDNA.

As handled by the study authors: The authors estimated nucleated cell counts from reference gene primer amplification. The assay was immunoSEQ multiplex PCR, and TCRdb's table has in-frame clones only and misses some. V, J and clone size derive from that table, while D and trimming were established from the DNA sequence. The sample holds 300,000 to 350,000 clones, roughly nine tenths seen once. The germline V and J ends were trimmed by 8 bases and 8 bases, with 10 bases remaining between them. Germline CDR1 and CDR2: MDHEN and SYDVKM. CDR3 length equals 12 residues. This sequence originates from a man between 18 and 35 years old with active or convalescent COVID-19. This chain links TRBV28 with TRBJ1-6, with a tentative D call TRBD1 (5 bases). Sequences were obtained from peripheral blood. The CDR3 nucleotides read TGTGCCAGCGGGGCGGGGGATTCACCCCTCCACTTT. Amino acids: CASGAGDSPLHF.